The 2 T cell receptor beta chains below were found in one sample sequenced in a study of blood T cell repertoires in COVID-19. TCRdb's table, derived via immunoSEQ multiplex PCR, lists solely in-frame clones and lacks some. The repertoire holds tens of thousands of clones, approximately 90% seen once, with about 5.6% in the top ten. Input material: peripheral blood. The receptors stem from a man between 60 and 75 years old with active COVID-19.

The chain has TRBV11-1 and TRBJ2-1; 7 bases line up with TRBD2. Trimming took 5 bases from V and 5 from J; bases not matched to a gene: 6. The germline gives CDR1 SGHAT, CDR2 FQDESV (reference sequence). This CDR3 has 14 residues. The CDR3 nucleotides are TGTGCCAGCAGCACGGGGGGTTTACACAATGAGCAGTTCTTC. It specifies CASSTGGLHNEQFF.

CDR3 in amino acids: CASRQTSGGHNEQFF. The CDR3 region has the DNA TGTGCCAGCAGACAAACTAGCGGGGGTCACAATGAGCAGTTCTTC. The gene calls are TRBV3-1 (or the pseudogene TRBV3-2) and TRBJ2-1; TRBD2 agrees at 11 bases. Germline-derived CDR1 and CDR2 are LGHDT and YNNKEL (reference sequence). This CDR3 spans 15 amino acids. The trim removed 6 bases at V and 5 bases at J, leaving 6 bases unmatched.